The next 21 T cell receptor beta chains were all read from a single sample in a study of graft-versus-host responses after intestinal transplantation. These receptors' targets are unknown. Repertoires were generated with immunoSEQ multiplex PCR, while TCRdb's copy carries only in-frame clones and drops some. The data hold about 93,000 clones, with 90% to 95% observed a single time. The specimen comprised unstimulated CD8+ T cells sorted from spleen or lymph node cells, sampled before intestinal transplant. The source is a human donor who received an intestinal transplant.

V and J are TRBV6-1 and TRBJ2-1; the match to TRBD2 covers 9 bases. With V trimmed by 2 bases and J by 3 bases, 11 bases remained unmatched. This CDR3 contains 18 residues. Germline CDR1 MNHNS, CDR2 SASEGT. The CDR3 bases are TGTGCCAGCAGTGAAACCACCTCTCTAGCGGGATACTACAATGAGCAGTTCTTC. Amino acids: CASSETTSLAGYYNEQFF.

The CDR3, as DNA: TGTGCCAGCAGTCCGACAGGGTCCGGGGAGCTGTTTTTT. Translation gives CASSPTGSGELFF. V is TRBV27 and J is TRBJ2-2; TRBD1 matches at 7 bases. Germline CDR1 MNHEY, CDR2 SMNVEV (reference sequence). This CDR3 contains 13 residues. Losses at the gene ends were 5 bases for V and 6 bases for J; bases not matched to a gene: 3.

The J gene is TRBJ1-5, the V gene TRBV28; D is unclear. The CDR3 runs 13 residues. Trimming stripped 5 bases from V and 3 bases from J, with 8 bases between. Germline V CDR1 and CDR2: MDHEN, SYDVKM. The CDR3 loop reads CASSGQVNQPQHF. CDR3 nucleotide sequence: TGTGCCAGCAGTGGGCAGGTCAATCAGCCCCAGCATTTT.

As DNA, the CDR3 is TGTGCCAGCCCAGGGACAACCTATGGCTACACCTTC. Protein sequence: CASPGTTYGYTF. V and J are TRBV2 and TRBJ1-2; a weak D match, TRBD1 (6 bases). This CDR3 spans 12 amino acids. V lost 8 bases and J lost 4, with 11 bases in between. Germline values: CDR1 SNHLY, CDR2 FYNNEI.

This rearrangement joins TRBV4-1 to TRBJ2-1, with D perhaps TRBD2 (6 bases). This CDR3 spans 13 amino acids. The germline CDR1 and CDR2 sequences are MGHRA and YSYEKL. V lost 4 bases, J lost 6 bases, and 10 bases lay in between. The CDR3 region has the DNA TGCGCCAGCAGCCCCGGGGGACCCAATGAGCAGTTCTTC. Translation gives CASSPGGPNEQFF.

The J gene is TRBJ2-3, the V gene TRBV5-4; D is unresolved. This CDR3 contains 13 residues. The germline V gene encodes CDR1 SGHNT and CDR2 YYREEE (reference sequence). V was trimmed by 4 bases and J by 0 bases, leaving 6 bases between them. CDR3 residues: CASSLTSTDTQYF. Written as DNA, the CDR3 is TGTGCCAGCAGCCTAACTAGCACAGATACGCAGTATTTT.

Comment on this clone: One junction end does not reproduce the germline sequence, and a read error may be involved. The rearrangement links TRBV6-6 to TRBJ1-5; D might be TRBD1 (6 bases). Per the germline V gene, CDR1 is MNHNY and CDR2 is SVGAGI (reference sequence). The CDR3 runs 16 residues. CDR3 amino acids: CAGSYPTGDSNQPQHF. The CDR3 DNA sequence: TGTGCCGGCAGTTACCCGACAGGAGATAGCAATCAGCCCCAGCATTTT.

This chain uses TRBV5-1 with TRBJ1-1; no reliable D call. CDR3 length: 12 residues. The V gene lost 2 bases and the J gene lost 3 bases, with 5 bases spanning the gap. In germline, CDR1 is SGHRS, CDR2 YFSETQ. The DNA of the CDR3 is TGCGCCAGCAGCTTTACAGACACTGAAGCTTTCTTT. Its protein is CASSFTDTEAFF.

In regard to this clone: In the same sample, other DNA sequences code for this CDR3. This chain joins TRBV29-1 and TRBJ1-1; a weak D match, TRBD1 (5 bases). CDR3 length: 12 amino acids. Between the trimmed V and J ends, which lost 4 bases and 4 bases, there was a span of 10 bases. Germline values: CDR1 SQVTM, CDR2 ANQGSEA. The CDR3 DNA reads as TGCAGCGTTGCCCAGGGTAGCACTGAAGCTTTCTTT. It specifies CSVAQGSTEAFF.

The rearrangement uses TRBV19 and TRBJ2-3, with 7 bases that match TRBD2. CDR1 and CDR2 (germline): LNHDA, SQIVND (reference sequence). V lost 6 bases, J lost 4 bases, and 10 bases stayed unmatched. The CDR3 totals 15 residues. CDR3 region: CASSWGGSSADTQYF. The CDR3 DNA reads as TGTGCCAGTAGCTGGGGCGGGAGTTCGGCAGATACGCAGTATTTT.

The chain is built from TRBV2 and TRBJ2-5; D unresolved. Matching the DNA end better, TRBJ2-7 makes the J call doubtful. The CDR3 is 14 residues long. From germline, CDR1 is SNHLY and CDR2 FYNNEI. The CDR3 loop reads CASSDPGFDYEQYF. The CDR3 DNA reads TGTGCCAGCAGTGATCCTGGGTTTGACTACGAGCAGTACTTC.

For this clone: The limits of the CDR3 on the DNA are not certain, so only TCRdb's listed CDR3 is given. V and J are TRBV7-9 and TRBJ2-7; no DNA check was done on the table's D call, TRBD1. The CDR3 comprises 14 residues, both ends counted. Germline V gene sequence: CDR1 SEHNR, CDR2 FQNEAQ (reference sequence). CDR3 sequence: CASSRVGTGNQDYF.

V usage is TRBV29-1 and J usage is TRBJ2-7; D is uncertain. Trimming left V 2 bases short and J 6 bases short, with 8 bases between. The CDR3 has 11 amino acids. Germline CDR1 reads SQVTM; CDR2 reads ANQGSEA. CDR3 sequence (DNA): TGCAGCGTTGAAATAGCCGGCGAGCAGTACTTC. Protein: CSVEIAGEQYF.

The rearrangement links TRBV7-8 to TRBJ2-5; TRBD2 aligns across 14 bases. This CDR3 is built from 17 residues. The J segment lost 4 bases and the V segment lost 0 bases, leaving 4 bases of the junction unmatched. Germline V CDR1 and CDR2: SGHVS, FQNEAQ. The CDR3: CASSLAPGTSGGETQYF. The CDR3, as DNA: TGTGCCAGCAGCTTAGCGCCCGGGACTAGCGGGGGAGAGACCCAGTACTTC.

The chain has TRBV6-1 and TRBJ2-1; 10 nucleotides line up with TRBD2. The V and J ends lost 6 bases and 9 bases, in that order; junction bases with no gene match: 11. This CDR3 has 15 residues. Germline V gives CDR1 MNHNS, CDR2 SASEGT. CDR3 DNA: TGTGCCAGCAGAAGCCCGGGACTAGCGATCGGTGAGCAGTTCTTC. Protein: CASRSPGLAIGEQFF.

CDR3 in amino acids: CASSYSQDRETAKNIQYF. The CDR3 nucleotides are TGTGCCAGCAGTTACTCTCAGGACAGGGAAACGGCCAAAAACATTCAGTACTTC. The chain couples TRBV6-7 to TRBJ2-4, with TRBD1 identical over 8 bases. Being an ORF, TRBV6-7 has a function that is uncertain. J was trimmed by 1 base and V by 0 bases; bases with no gene match: 8. The CDR3 totals 18 residues.

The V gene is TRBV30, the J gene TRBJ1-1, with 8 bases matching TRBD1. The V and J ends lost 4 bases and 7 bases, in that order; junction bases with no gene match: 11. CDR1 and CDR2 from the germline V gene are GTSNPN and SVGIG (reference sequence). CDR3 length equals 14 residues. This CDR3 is CAWIWYGTGGEAFF. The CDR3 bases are TGTGCCTGGATTTGGTACGGGACAGGCGGTGAAGCTTTCTTT.

The CDR3 reads CATSRPPSSGIWNEQFF. DNA for the CDR3: TGTGCCACCAGCCGCCCCCCCAGTAGCGGGATTTGGAATGAGCAGTTCTTC. The rearrangement joins TRBV15 to TRBJ2-1; 8 nucleotides line up with TRBD2. Germline values: CDR1 LNHNV, CDR2 YYDKDF (reference sequence). The CDR3 runs 17 residues. V lost 5 bases and J lost 7; bases outside the gene matches: 16.

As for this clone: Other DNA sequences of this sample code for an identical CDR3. The chain's CDR3 is CAWRDSSYEQYF. Here the CDR3 DNA reads TGTGCCTGGAGAGACAGCTCCTACGAGCAGTACTTC. The chain is built from TRBV30 and TRBJ2-7, with a tentative D call TRBD1 (5 bases). V lost 3 bases and J lost 0, with 6 bases in between. CDR1 and CDR2 from the germline V gene are GTSNPN and SVGIG (reference sequence). The CDR3 is made up of 12 amino acids. Based on the CDR3 plus reference TRBV30 and TRBJ2-7, the full variable domain is SQTIHQWPATLVQPVGSPLSLECTVEGTSNPNLYWYRQAAGRGLQLLFYSVGIGQISSEVPQNLSASRPQDRQFILSSKKLLLSDSGFYLCAWRDSSYEQYFGPGTRLTVT.

The CDR3 sequence is CASSLFQGLSYEQYF. The CDR3 coding sequence is TGTGCCAGCAGTTTATTTCAGGGATTGTCCTACGAGCAGTACTTC. The genes are TRBV27 and TRBJ2-7; D may be TRBD1 (5 bases). From germline, CDR1 is MNHEY and CDR2 SMNVEV (reference sequence). The CDR3 extends over 15 amino acids. Between the trimmed V and J ends, which lost 1 base and 1 base, there was a span of 11 bases.

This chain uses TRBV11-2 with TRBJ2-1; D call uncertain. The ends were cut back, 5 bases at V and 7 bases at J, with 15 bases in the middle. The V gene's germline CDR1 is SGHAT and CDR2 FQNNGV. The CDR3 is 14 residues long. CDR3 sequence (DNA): TGTGCCAGCAGCCCAACCCCATTCGGGAATGAGCAGTTCTTC. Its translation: CASSPTPFGNEQFF.